The 32 T cell receptor beta chains reported below all come from one sample, sequenced in a study of response to subunit inactivated influenza vaccine. TCRdb independently ran MiXCR on the RT-PCR reads; one entry per CDR3 protein. Here the sample spans about 530,000 distinct CDR3 sequences, 10% to 15% being singletons. Sequenced here: PBMCs from blood, sampled on the day of vaccination. These receptors were obtained from a man aged 45-60 years who received an inactivated influenza vaccine.

This clonotype was counted many times. This CDR3 is CASSFFGGNQETQYF. In nucleotides, the CDR3 is TGTGCCAGCAGTTTTTTCGGGGGGAACCAAGAGACCCAGTACTTC. The rearrangement links TRBV12-3 or TRBV12-4 to TRBJ2-5; 7 bases map to TRBD2. The CDR3 length is 15 residues. J was trimmed by 0 bases and V by 3 bases; bases with no gene match: 4.

Only a few counts were recorded for this clonotype. This chain links TRBV20-1 with TRBJ2-7; 7 bases are a match to TRBD2. The V and J ends lost 6 bases and 0 bases, in that order; junction bases with no gene match: 5. Germline-derived CDR1 and CDR2 are DFQATT and SNEGSKA (reference sequence). This CDR3 has 13 residues. CDR3 region: CSALGGTSYEQYF. CDR3 DNA sequence: TGCAGTGCGTTGGGGGGGACCTCCTACGAGCAGTACTTC.

CDR3 DNA sequence: TGCAGTGCTAGAGCCCCAGAGGACAGGGGGGTTGGAAACACCATATATTTT. This translates into CSARAPEDRGVGNTIYF. The chain is built from TRBV20-1 and TRBJ1-3, with TRBD1 matching 10 bases. V shed 1 base and J 3 bases; nucleotides not matched to a gene: 9. CDR1 and CDR2 from the germline V gene are DFQATT and SNEGSKA (reference sequence). The CDR3 is made up of 17 amino acids.

The rearrangement uses TRBV7-2 and TRBJ1-1, with D maybe TRBD1 (5 bases). CDR1 is SGHTA, CDR2 FQGNSA, per germline. The CDR3 is made up of 15 amino acids. The V and J ends lost 7 bases and 5 bases respectively, with 20 bases between them. The CDR3 region is CASTPSRGARTEAFF. CDR3 DNA: TGTGCCAGCACCCCGTCAAGAGGGGCGCGGACTGAAGCTTTCTTT.

This clonotype was detected ten times or more. The V and J genes are TRBV6-5 and TRBJ1-4; 7 positions agree with TRBD1. The germline V gene encodes CDR1 MNHEY and CDR2 SVGAGI. V lost 2 bases to trimming and J lost 7 bases; unmatched junction nucleotides: 4. The CDR3 sequence is 14 residues long. The CDR3, as DNA: TGTGCCAGCAGTTACGCTAACAGGGGTGAAAAACTGTTTTTT. Translated, it gives CASSYANRGEKLFF.

The CDR3 DNA follows: TGTGCCAGCAGTACGAAGACTAGCGGGGGGGCCGCCACAGATACGCAGTATTTT. Its translation: CASSTKTSGGAATDTQYF. This chain connects TRBV6-1 to TRBJ2-3, with 14 bases that match TRBD2. With 5 bases clipped from V and 2 bases from J, the junction kept 9 bases outside the gene matches. Germline V gene lookup returns CDR1 MNHNS and CDR2 SASEGT. CDR3 length equals 18 residues.

This sequence joins TRBV12-3 or TRBV12-4 and TRBJ2-3; possible D gene TRBD2, 5 bases. The CDR3 consists of 12 residues. Between the trimmed V and J ends, which lost 7 bases and 6 bases, there was a span of 11 bases. The CDR3 region is CASIDSGDTQYF. CDR3 DNA: TGTGCCAGCATCGACTCGGGGGATACGCAGTATTTT.

This sequence joins TRBV7-8 and TRBJ1-4, with D possibly TRBD1 on 5 matching bases. The CDR3 runs to 16 residues. Per the germline V gene, CDR1 is SGHVS and CDR2 is FQNEAQ. Trimming stripped 5 bases from V and 4 bases from J, with 17 bases between. CDR3 loop: CASSPRWAGSNEKLFF. The CDR3 coding sequence is TGTGCCAGCAGCCCACGGTGGGCAGGGAGTAATGAAAAACTGTTTTTT.

The chain uses TRBV12-3 or TRBV12-4 and TRBJ2-7; weak D call: TRBD2 (5 bases). The CDR3 spans 16 residues. V lost 1 base and J 5 bases, leaving 18 bases between the germline ends. CDR3 DNA sequence: TGTGCCAGCAGTTTAGAAGGGAACCCTCCCGGGGACGAGCAGTACTTC. Protein product: CASSLEGNPPGDEQYF.

This clonotype was observed at least ten times. The chain carries TRBV7-6 and TRBJ2-3; 7 positions agree with TRBD1. The CDR3 covers 16 residues. Trimming at V came to 0 bases and at J to 2 bases, leaving 5 bases not matched to a gene. Germline V CDR1 and CDR2: SGHVS, FNYEAQ. In DNA form, the CDR3 reads TGTGCCAGCAGCTTAGCGGGGACAGAATTCACAGATACGCAGTATTTT. This encodes CASSLAGTEFTDTQYF.

This clonotype was seen only a few times. The V and J genes are TRBV11-2 and TRBJ2-7; a weak D match, TRBD1 (5 bases). Germline loops: CDR1 SGHAT, CDR2 FQNNGV. This CDR3 is built from 13 residues. The V and J ends lost 11 bases and 5 bases respectively, with 19 bases between them. DNA of the CDR3: TGTGCCGTATCACAGGCCAATGGCCACGAGCAGTACTTC. It codes for CAVSQANGHEQYF.

The chain carries TRBV20-1 and TRBJ2-1; D not certain. The germline V and J ends were trimmed by 2 bases and 7 bases, with 12 bases remaining between them. This CDR3 is built from 13 residues. The germline V gene has CDR1 DFQATT and CDR2 SNEGSKA (reference sequence). CDR3 in DNA: TGCAGTGCTAGATCTCCTCTGGGGAATGAGCAGTTCTTC. Protein product: CSARSPLGNEQFF.

This clonotype showed up many times. The chain combines TRBV7-9 with TRBJ2-1; 9 positions agree with TRBD2. The ends lost 5 bases at V and 1 base at J; junction bases unmatched: 9. CDR1 is SEHNR, CDR2 FQNEAQ, per germline (reference sequence). The CDR3 spans 17 residues. CDR3 in amino acids: CASSPTLAGQSYNEQFF. The DNA of the CDR3 is TGTGCCAGCAGCCCCACACTAGCGGGCCAGTCCTACAATGAGCAGTTCTTC.

This clonotype was found a few times. V is TRBV6-2 or TRBV6-3 and J is TRBJ2-2; 12 bases align to TRBD2. Germline loops: CDR1 MNHEY, CDR2 SVGEGT. Trimming took 6 bases from V and 5 from J; bases not matched to a gene: 10. This CDR3 has 17 residues. In DNA, the CDR3 is TGTGCCAGCAGCAAACCGGGACTAGCGGGCGGGACCGGGGAGCTGTTTTTT. It translates to CASSKPGLAGGTGELFF.

This sequence joins TRBV7-6 and TRBJ1-5, with D hard to call. The V end was cut by 3 bases, the J end by 3 bases, with 6 bases between. Germline V gene sequence: CDR1 SGHVS, CDR2 FNYEAQ. This CDR3 is built from 13 residues. The CDR3 sequence is CASSLWANQPQHF. The CDR3 bases are TGTGCCAGCAGCTTGTGGGCCAATCAGCCCCAGCATTTT. Together with reference TRBV7-6 and TRBJ1-5, the CDR3 gives the full variable domain: GAGVSQSPRYKVTKRGQDVALRCDPISGHVSLYWYRQALGQGPEFLTYFNYEAQQDKSGLPNDRFSAERPEGSISTLTIQRTEQRDSAMYRCASSLWANQPQHFGDGTRLSIL.

This clonotype was detected only a few times. This chain connects TRBV24-1 to TRBJ2-1, with 7 positions matching TRBD2. The CDR3 runs to 15 residues. Looked up from germline, CDR1 is KGHDR and CDR2 is SFDVKD. V lost 4 bases and J lost 10; bases outside the gene matches: 12. The chain's CDR3 is CATSDPRLAPPEQFF. The CDR3 coding sequence is TGTGCCACCAGTGACCCTCGACTAGCCCCTCCCGAGCAGTTCTTC.

This clonotype appeared a few times. J is TRBJ1-3 and V is TRBV20-1, with TRBD1 matching 7 bases. Trimming cost V 4 bases and J 0 bases; bases outside gene matches: 12. Germline values: CDR1 DFQATT, CDR2 SNEGSKA (reference sequence). The CDR3 spans 17 residues. The CDR3 nucleotides are TGCAGTGCTAACAGAGGGGGCGGGCTTCGCTCTGGAAACACCATATATTTT. Encoded protein: CSANRGGGLRSGNTIYF.

This clonotype was seen a few times. The chain uses TRBV27 and TRBJ2-7; D assignment may be TRBD1 or TRBD2 (5 bases each). V was cut by 2 bases and J by 3 bases, with 23 bases left in between. This CDR3 is 18 amino acids long. Germline V gives CDR1 MNHEY, CDR2 SMNVEV (reference sequence). In DNA, the CDR3 is TGTGCCAGCAGTTTAGGGGGAACTATCATTGGTAGTGACTACGAGCAGTACTTC. It yields the protein CASSLGGTIIGSDYEQYF.

This rearrangement joins TRBV5-1 to TRBJ2-5; 12 bases align to TRBD1. With V trimmed by 3 bases and J by 4 bases, 4 bases remained unmatched. This CDR3 has 15 residues. Germline assignment: CDR1 SGHRS and CDR2 YFSETQ. The CDR3 DNA sequence: TGCGCCAGCAGCTGGGGGACAGGGGGCCGAGAGACCCAGTACTTC. It yields the protein CASSWGTGGRETQYF.

This clonotype was counted only a few times. The chain is built from TRBV10-3 and TRBJ2-1; D is undetermined. The CDR3 contains 11 residues. The germline V gene encodes CDR1 ENHRY and CDR2 SYGVKD. Deletions cut 3 bases from V and 9 bases from J, with 6 bases between. DNA for the CDR3: TGTGCCATCAGTGAAGTGGTTGAGCAGTTCTTC. It specifies CAISEVVEQFF.

This chain uses TRBV6-5 with TRBJ2-7; 7 bases map to TRBD1. The CDR3 is 15 residues long. Germline lookup yields CDR1 MNHEY and CDR2 SVGAGI. With V trimmed by 4 bases and J by 2 bases, 8 bases remained unmatched. The CDR3 coding sequence is TGTGCCAGCAGTTCCGGGGACAGACCCCCCTACGAGCAGTACTTC. This translates into CASSSGDRPPYEQYF.

A few counts support this clonotype. This chain uses TRBV6-5 with TRBJ2-3; 9 bases line up with TRBD1. The CDR3 length is 16 residues. The trim removed 4 bases at V and 3 bases at J, leaving 8 bases unmatched. Germline CDR1 and CDR2: MNHEY and SVGAGI. The CDR3 loop is CASSSSTGGGTDTQYF. The CDR3 DNA reads as TGTGCCAGCAGTTCCTCGACAGGGGGAGGAACAGATACGCAGTATTTT.

This clonotype occurred many times. The J gene is TRBJ2-2, the V gene TRBV6-7; maybe TRBD1 (6 bases). TRBV6-7 is reported as an ORF; its role is uncertain. Trimming left V 8 bases short and J 7 bases short, with 14 bases between. CDR3 length equals 13 residues. Here the CDR3 reads CASYGGAGGELFF. CDR3 nucleotide sequence: TGTGCCAGCTATGGGGGCGCGGGCGGGGAGCTGTTTTTT.

This chain connects TRBV13 to TRBJ2-5; D is ambiguous. The CDR3 spans 14 residues. V lost 3 bases and J lost 0, with 8 bases in between. Looked up from germline, CDR1 is PRHDT and CDR2 is FYEKMQ (reference sequence). The CDR3 DNA follows: TGTGCCAGCAGCTTCTCGATTGACCAAGAGACCCAGTACTTC. Translation gives CASSFSIDQETQYF.

The rearrangement links TRBV6-1 to TRBJ2-5; D gene uncertain. Trimming removed 8 bases at V and 5 bases at J, with 15 bases between. Germline-derived CDR1 and CDR2 are MNHNS and SASEGT. This CDR3 has 13 amino acids. In nucleotides, the CDR3 is TGTGCCAGCTCGAGAACGGTCGGGGAGACCCAGTACTTC. Translated: CASSRTVGETQYF.

The gene calls are TRBV10-1 and TRBJ2-7; 9 nucleotides match TRBD2. The germline CDR1 and CDR2 sequences are WNHNN and SYGVQD (reference sequence). CDR3 length: 16 amino acids. Trimming took 2 bases from V and 3 from J; bases not matched to a gene: 8. CDR3 nucleotide sequence: TGCGCCAGCAGTGAGGCCTACGGGACTAGCATCTACGAGCAGTACTTC. Translated: CASSEAYGTSIYEQYF.

This clonotype was seen ten or more times. V and J are TRBV7-2 and TRBJ1-6, with D possibly matching TRBD1 (5 bases). V was pared by 4 bases and J by 6 bases, with 10 bases between. Germline CDR1 is SGHTA and CDR2 is FQGNSA. The CDR3 consists of 14 residues. The CDR3 here is CASSWGLLNSPLHF. The CDR3 bases are TGTGCCAGCAGCTGGGGACTTCTTAATTCACCCCTCCACTTT.

This clonotype was counted ten times or more. The chain recombines TRBV29-1 with TRBJ2-3; D remains unclear. Germline lookup yields CDR1 SQVTM and CDR2 ANQGSEA. Trimming took off 3 bases at V and 6 bases at J, with 10 bases between the two ends. The CDR3 loop spans 12 amino acids. CDR3 loop: CSVDGSQDTQYF. Here the CDR3 DNA reads TGCAGCGTTGATGGTTCGCAGGATACGCAGTATTTT.

The chain links TRBV25-1 to TRBJ2-3, with a tentative D call TRBD2 (7 bases). Trimming shortened V by 3 bases and J by 5 bases, and 12 bases separated the two germline ends. The CDR3 totals 14 residues. The germline gives CDR1 MGHDK, CDR2 SYGVNS. CDR3 bases: TGTGCCAGCAGTGAGGGCGGGGGCAGAGATACGCAGTATTTT. Translation gives CASSEGGGRDTQYF.

This chain uses TRBV5-2 with TRBJ2-7; the listed D gene, TRBD1, was not tested against the DNA. TRBV5-2 corresponds to a pseudogene. The CDR3 spans 13 residues. CDR3 in amino acids: CARGPGLLCSQYF. For the CDR3, the DNA is TGTGCCAGGGGCCCCGGGCTCCTCTGCTCGCAGTACTTC.

The CDR3 protein is CASSLEGLAAEQYF. In DNA, the CDR3 is TGTGCCAGCAGCTTAGAGGGACTAGCGGCCGAGCAGTACTTC. V gene TRBV7-9 combines with J gene TRBJ2-7, with 11 bases aligning to TRBD2. There are 14 residues in the CDR3. With 1 base clipped from V and 6 bases from J, the junction kept 2 bases outside the gene matches. Germline CDR1 reads SEHNR; CDR2 reads FQNEAQ (reference sequence).

This clonotype was found a few times. This chain links TRBV5-1 with TRBJ2-7, with D perhaps assigned TRBD1 or TRBD2 (7 bases each). The V end lost 0 bases, the J end lost 0 bases, and 13 bases lay between the germline ends. The CDR3 is made up of 16 amino acids. Germline values: CDR1 SGHRS, CDR2 YFSETQ. The chain's CDR3 is CASSLGGGQTSYEQYF. The CDR3 DNA reads TGCGCCAGCAGCTTGGGGGGGGGACAGACCTCCTACGAGCAGTACTTC.